A selection of T cell receptor beta chains follows, all from one sample in a study of cytomegalovirus exposure and HLA in healthy donors. Clones were read by immunoSEQ multiplex PCR, and TCRdb kept only the in-frame ones, dropping some. The repertoire has 100,000 to 150,000 clones, around 82% of them found once; the top ten carry 3.6%. Sequencing was done on a sample of PBMCs. The receptors derive from a middle-aged man in good health and CMV-seronegative. CDR3s include the opening cysteine and the closing phenylalanine or tryptophan. A D gene is named only where the DNA matches it firmly. Size is stated for part of the rows, as once, few or many counts, or as a class when the clone is expanded.

CDR3aa: CASSQEPGSPPQHF; CDR3nt: TGCGCCAGCAGCCAAGAGCCAGGATCACCGCCCCAGCATTTT; v_gene: TRBV4-1; j_gene: TRBJ1-5; d_gene: -; abundance: -
CDR3aa: CASSSRVGGSYEQYF; CDR3nt: TGTGCCAGCAGCTCCCGGGTCGGGGGCTCCTACGAGCAGTACTTC; v_gene: TRBV7-6; j_gene: TRBJ2-7; d_gene: -; abundance: -
CDR3aa: CSVEDLEGAGGSQFHTDTQYF; CDR3nt: TGCAGCGTTGAAGATCTTGAGGGAGCGGGGGGGTCACAATTTCACACAGATACGCAGTATTTT; v_gene: TRBV29-1; j_gene: TRBJ2-3; d_gene: TRBD2; abundance: -
CDR3aa: CASSTTGEGGYTF; CDR3nt: TGTGCCAGTAGTACAACAGGGGAAGGAGGCTACACCTTC; v_gene: TRBV19; j_gene: TRBJ1-2; d_gene: TRBD1; abundance: -
CDR3aa: CASSPQDRVNEQFF; CDR3nt: TGTGCCAGCAGCCCCCAGGACAGGGTCAATGAGCAGTTCTTC; v_gene: TRBV7-9; j_gene: TRBJ2-1; d_gene: TRBD1; abundance: -
CDR3aa: CASSQDPLSNQPQHF; CDR3nt: TGCGCCAGCAGCCAAGATCCCCTAAGCAATCAGCCCCAGCATTTT; v_gene: TRBV4-3; j_gene: TRBJ1-5; d_gene: -; abundance: -
CDR3aa: CASSLAGGAEAFF; CDR3nt: TGTGCCAGCAGCTTAGCCGGAGGTGCTGAAGCTTTCTTT; v_gene: TRBV7-2; j_gene: TRBJ1-1; d_gene: -; abundance: once
CDR3aa: CASSLGPGLAYGYTF; CDR3nt: TGTGCCAGCAGCTTGGGTCCAGGGCTAGCGTATGGCTACACCTTC; v_gene: TRBV7-9; j_gene: TRBJ1-2; d_gene: -; abundance: -
CDR3aa: CASSFLQGGSGELFF; CDR3nt: TGTGCCAGCAGCTTTCTTCAGGGAGGAAGCGGGGAGCTGTTTTTT; v_gene: TRBV7-2; j_gene: TRBJ2-2; d_gene: -; abundance: -
CDR3aa: CASSPALAGDYEQYF; CDR3nt: TGTGCCAGCAGTCCCGCCCTAGCGGGGGACTACGAGCAGTACTTC; v_gene: TRBV28; j_gene: TRBJ2-7; d_gene: TRBD2; abundance: -
CDR3aa: CASSRPGLSPLHF; CDR3nt: TGCGCCAGCAGCCGACCGGGACTCTCACCCCTCCACTTT; v_gene: TRBV4-1; j_gene: TRBJ1-6; d_gene: -; abundance: few
CDR3aa: CASSLRMNGGLSYEQYF; CDR3nt: TGTGCCAGCAGCTTAAGAATGAATGGGGGACTCTCTTACGAGCAGTACTTC; v_gene: TRBV7-9; j_gene: TRBJ2-7; d_gene: -; abundance: -
CDR3aa: CASSLIQGAGGYTF; CDR3nt: TGCGCCAGCAGCTTGATTCAGGGGGCCGGGGGCTACACCTTC; v_gene: TRBV5-1; j_gene: TRBJ1-2; d_gene: TRBD1; abundance: -
CDR3aa: CASIPGTFPNQPQHF; CDR3nt: TGTGCCAGCATCCCCGGGACTTTTCCCAATCAGCCCCAGCATTTT; v_gene: TRBV6-1; j_gene: TRBJ1-5; d_gene: -; abundance: -
CDR3aa: CASSKSPRGTDTQYF; CDR3nt: TGTGCCAGCAGCAAGAGTCCCCGAGGCACAGATACGCAGTATTTT; v_gene: TRBV11-1; j_gene: TRBJ2-3; d_gene: -; abundance: -
CDR3aa: CASSLYSGGSSNEQFF; CDR3nt: TGTGCCAGCAGTTTGTACTCAGGGGGCAGTAGTAATGAGCAGTTCTTC; v_gene: TRBV6-5; j_gene: TRBJ2-1; d_gene: TRBD1; abundance: -
CDR3aa: CASSSQGTGTGELFF; CDR3nt: TGCGCCAGCAGCTCACAGGGAACGGGCACCGGGGAGCTGTTTTTT; v_gene: TRBV5-1; j_gene: TRBJ2-2; d_gene: -; abundance: -
CDR3aa: CASSVTGDETQYF; CDR3nt: TGTGCCAGCAGTGTTACAGGGGACGAGACCCAGTACTTC; v_gene: TRBV6-4; j_gene: TRBJ2-5; d_gene: TRBD1; abundance: -
CDR3aa: CASTPQLGNTEAFF; CDR3nt: TGTGCCAGCACTCCGCAACTAGGGAACACTGAAGCTTTCTTT; v_gene: TRBV6-5; j_gene: TRBJ1-1; d_gene: -; abundance: -
CDR3aa: CASSVWQGNTEAFF; CDR3nt: TGTGCCAGCAGTGTTTGGCAGGGGAACACTGAAGCTTTCTTT; v_gene: TRBV2; j_gene: TRBJ1-1; d_gene: -; abundance: few
CDR3aa: CASSYWGGAGEQYF; CDR3nt: TGTGCCAGCAGTTATTGGGGGGGCGCGGGGGAGCAGTACTTC; v_gene: TRBV6-5; j_gene: TRBJ2-7; d_gene: -; abundance: -
CDR3aa: CASTRSTNNEQFF; CDR3nt: TGTGCCAGCACCCGAAGTACTAACAATGAGCAGTTCTTC; v_gene: TRBV6-5; j_gene: TRBJ2-1; d_gene: -; abundance: -
CDR3aa: CASRNRGEEKLFF; CDR3nt: TGTGCCAGCAGAAACAGGGGTGAAGAAAAACTGTTTTTT; v_gene: TRBV6-1; j_gene: TRBJ1-4; d_gene: TRBD1; abundance: -
CDR3aa: CASRPGRTEAFF; CDR3nt: TGTGCCAGCCGTCCTGGGCGTACTGAAGCTTTCTTT; v_gene: TRBV6-1; j_gene: TRBJ1-1; d_gene: -; abundance: few
CDR3aa: CASSAQTGGSYEQYF; CDR3nt: TGTGCCAGCAGCGCCCAGACAGGGGGGTCCTACGAGCAGTACTTC; v_gene: TRBV7-8; j_gene: TRBJ2-7; d_gene: TRBD1; abundance: once
CDR3aa: CASSHPRVRTTYAEAFF; CDR3nt: TGTGCCAGCAGCCATCCCAGGGTCCGTACAACTTACGCTGAAGCTTTCTTT; v_gene: TRBV7-9; j_gene: TRBJ1-1; d_gene: -; abundance: -
CDR3aa: CASSQNRLAENEQYF; CDR3nt: TGTGCCAGCAGCCAAAACCGACTAGCGGAGAACGAGCAGTACTTC; v_gene: TRBV6-5; j_gene: TRBJ2-7; d_gene: TRBD2; abundance: -
CDR3aa: CASSFGHYNEQFF; CDR3nt: TGTGCCAGCAGCTTTGGACACTACAATGAGCAGTTCTTC; v_gene: TRBV7-2; j_gene: TRBJ2-1; d_gene: -; abundance: -
CDR3aa: CASSRDQGGYSNQPQHF; CDR3nt: TGTGCCAGCAGCCGGGACCAGGGGGGTTATAGCAATCAGCCCCAGCATTTT; v_gene: TRBV4-2; j_gene: TRBJ1-5; d_gene: TRBD1; abundance: -
CDR3aa: CASSQGQKSYEQYF; CDR3nt: TGCGCCAGCAGCCAAGGGCAGAAATCCTACGAGCAGTACTTC; v_gene: TRBV4-3; j_gene: TRBJ2-7; d_gene: -; abundance: -
CDR3aa: CASSPPQASGNTIYF; CDR3nt: TGTGCCAGCTCACCACCCCAAGCCTCTGGAAACACCATATATTTT; v_gene: TRBV18; j_gene: TRBJ1-3; d_gene: -; abundance: once
CDR3aa: CASSLTYEQYF; CDR3nt: TGTGCCAGCAGCCTAACCTACGAGCAGTACTTC; v_gene: TRBV2; j_gene: TRBJ2-7; d_gene: -; abundance: few
CDR3aa: CASSEVAGGPNEQFF; CDR3nt: TGTGCCAGCAGTGAGGTAGCGGGGGGGCCAAATGAGCAGTTCTTC; v_gene: TRBV6-4; j_gene: TRBJ2-1; d_gene: TRBD2; abundance: few
CDR3aa: CASKFGEVNTEAFF; CDR3nt: TGTGCCAGCAAGTTTGGGGAGGTGAACACTGAAGCTTTCTTT; v_gene: TRBV5-6; j_gene: TRBJ1-1; d_gene: -; abundance: once
CDR3aa: CASSWGTGGVPGNTIYF; CDR3nt: TGTGCCAGCAGCTGGGGGACAGGGGGCGTCCCTGGAAACACCATATATTTT; v_gene: TRBV5-4; j_gene: TRBJ1-3; d_gene: TRBD1; abundance: once
CDR3aa: CASIPAGPENTEAFF; CDR3nt: TGTGCCAGCATACCCGCGGGGCCGGAGAACACTGAAGCTTTCTTT; v_gene: TRBV7-8; j_gene: TRBJ1-1; d_gene: -; abundance: -
CDR3aa: CASILGPEGSHEQFF; CDR3nt: TGTGCCAGCATTCTAGGGCCGGAAGGGAGCCATGAGCAGTTCTTC; v_gene: TRBV6-5; j_gene: TRBJ2-1; d_gene: -; abundance: -
CDR3aa: CASSPRRTGNLGQPQHF; CDR3nt: TGTGCCAGCAGCCCGCGCCGTACAGGGAATCTAGGACAGCCCCAGCATTTT; v_gene: TRBV5-6; j_gene: TRBJ1-5; d_gene: -; abundance: few
CDR3aa: CASSHSSRGTQYF; CDR3nt: TGCGCCAGCAGCCACTCCTCCAGGGGGACCCAGTACTTC; v_gene: TRBV4-1; j_gene: TRBJ2-5; d_gene: -; abundance: -
CDR3aa: CASSLGTTQETQYF; CDR3nt: TGTGCCAGCAGCTTAGGGACTACCCAAGAGACCCAGTACTTC; v_gene: TRBV7-2; j_gene: TRBJ2-5; d_gene: -; abundance: -
CDR3aa: CASSLSTGGPEAFF; CDR3nt: TGTGCCAGCAGCTTATCAACAGGGGGCCCTGAAGCTTTCTTT; v_gene: TRBV7-9; j_gene: TRBJ1-1; d_gene: TRBD1; abundance: -
CDR3aa: CASSFRNSPLHF; CDR3nt: TGTGCCAGCAGTTTTCGTAATTCACCCCTCCACTTT; v_gene: TRBV27; j_gene: TRBJ1-6; d_gene: -; abundance: few
CDR3aa: CASSATGTYGYTF; CDR3nt: TGTGCCAGCAGCGCGACAGGGACCTATGGCTACACCTTC; v_gene: TRBV7-2; j_gene: TRBJ1-2; d_gene: TRBD1; abundance: -
CDR3aa: CASSRIQGENTEAFF; CDR3nt: TGTGCCAGCAGCAGGATTCAGGGGGAGAACACTGAAGCTTTCTTT; v_gene: TRBV5-5; j_gene: TRBJ1-1; d_gene: TRBD1; abundance: -
CDR3aa: CASSRLGGNTEAFF; CDR3nt: TGTGCCAGCAGCCGCCTGGGGGGGAACACTGAAGCTTTCTTT; v_gene: TRBV7-3; j_gene: TRBJ1-1; d_gene: -; abundance: -
CDR3aa: CASSPTGLSSDTQYF; CDR3nt: TGTGCCAGCAGTCCTACAGGGTTAAGCTCAGATACGCAGTATTTT; v_gene: TRBV27; j_gene: TRBJ2-3; d_gene: -; abundance: -